The present T cell receptor (beta chain) was sequenced within a study of blood T cell repertoires in COVID-19. Study in general: T cells, B-cell-depleted T cells, or PBMCs supplied cDNA or gDNA.

The Seattle patients joined while their infection was active and were tracked longitudinally afterward. In the authors' methods: How many nucleated cells were present was estimated from reference gene primer amplification. TCRdb keeps only in-frame clones here, not all; method: immunoSEQ multiplex PCR. V, J and clone size derive from that table, while D and trimming were established from the DNA sequence. The profile shows some 70,000 clones, 90% to 95% of them singletons. This TCR came from a man aged 40-49 years with COVID-19, enrolled during active disease. The material sequenced was peripheral blood.

The CDR3 loop is CASSRGAGPLHF. In DNA form, the CDR3 reads TGTGCCAGCAGCCGCGGGGCGGGACCCCTCCACTTT. This rearrangement joins TRBV3-1 (or the pseudogene TRBV3-2) to TRBJ1-6; D possibly corresponds to TRBD1 (5 bases). V shed 4 bases and J shed 12 bases, with 10 bases lying between them. Germline CDR1 LGHDT, CDR2 YNNKEL (reference sequence). The CDR3 spans 12 residues.